This T cell receptor beta chain was found in a study of T cells after yellow fever vaccination. V lost 3 bases, J lost 11 bases, and 12 bases stayed unmatched. The germline gives CDR1 LNHDA, CDR2 SQIVND (reference sequence). The CDR3 runs 15 residues. In its sample, this clonotype was seen a few times. What it recognizes is unknown. The study, taken as a whole, reports: Abundant contaminating clonotypes from the bulk population could appear in FACS-sorted repertoires.

A universal primer site and UMIs were added as TCR cDNA was made by 5'RACE template switching. TCRdb processed the 5' RACE reads anew with MiXCR; each CDR3 protein has one entry. The profile covers 250,000 to 400,000 distinct CDR3 sequences, with about 4% appearing a single time and roughly 25% taken by the ten largest. The sequencing used PBMCs, collected 5 days after the yellow fever booster vaccination. The sequence was collected from a man between 18 and 29 years old who received the YFV17D yellow fever vaccine. The gene calls are TRBV19 and TRBJ1-1; 10 bases are shared with TRBD1. The CDR3 sequence: CASSIGTGAAVGAFF. CDR3 in DNA: TGTGCCAGTAGTATCGGGACAGGGGCCGCCGTAGGGGCTTTCTTT.